This TCR beta chain was sequenced during a study of radiotherapy plus CTLA-4 blockade in lung cancer. Those patients who had chemo-refractory metastatic non-small-cell lung cancer were given focal radiation along with CTLA-4 blockade through ipilimumab. With 0 bases removed from V and 4 bases from J, the gap between germline ends came to 6 bases. The CDR3 has 14 residues. Germline V gives CDR1 SEHNR, CDR2 FQNEAQ (reference sequence). This clone came up many times. Its matching antigen is unknown. This table comes from immunoSEQ multiplex PCR, and its TCRdb copy is limited to in-frame clones, with some not included. Among about 78,000 clones, about 86% were seen once, and the ten largest hold approximately 2.2%. Study-wide results and caveats: Early shifts in blood T cell clones, with interferon-beta, reportedly predicted response best.

This sequence was found in a human donor with non-small cell lung cancer who had a partial response to radiotherapy plus ipilimumab. The sequencing used peripheral blood, collected from a patient treated with radiotherapy plus ipilimumab. The genes are TRBV7-9 and TRBJ1-4; D may be TRBD1 (5 bases). The DNA of the CDR3 is TGTGCCAGCAGCTTAGCTCAGGGTAATGAAAAACTGTTTTTT. Translated: CASSLAQGNEKLFF.